A single sample gave rise to the 19 T cell receptor beta chains below, sequenced in a study of CD8 T cells in ankylosing spondylitis. Notes on the study in general: The study identified a TCR beta motif of under ten highly homologous variants that appeared characteristic of ankylosing spondylitis blood.

TCRdb ran MiXCR on the 5' RACE reads and lists one entry per CDR3 protein. The table shows about 390,000 distinct CDR3 sequences, with approximately 20% occurring only once. These receptors are not linked to any known antigen. The sequenced material came from blood, either unsorted or a sorted T cell fraction (not recorded which). The receptors shown here come from a male donor with ankylosing spondylitis.

This clonotype has ten or more counts. This chain links TRBV24-1 with TRBJ2-1; D remains ambiguous. Deletions cut 4 bases from V and 7 bases from J, with 10 bases between. Germline CDR1 and CDR2: KGHDR and SFDVKD. The CDR3 sequence is 13 residues long. The CDR3 coding sequence is TGTGCCACCAGTGACCCCCCCCGGAATGAGCAGTTCTTC. Its translation is CATSDPPRNEQFF.

The chain employs TRBV11-2 and TRBJ1-2; 12 bases are shared with TRBD1. CDR3 length: 17 residues. V was clipped by 2 bases and J by 7 bases; unmatched bases: 11. Per germline, CDR1 SGHAT and CDR2 FQNNGV. The CDR3 DNA follows: TGTGCCAGCAGCTTAAAGGGGGCCGGGACAGGGGGCACTGGCTACACCTTC. Encoded protein: CASSLKGAGTGGTGYTF.

This clonotype has only a few counts. The rearrangement uses TRBV11-2 and TRBJ2-1, with 7 bases aligning to TRBD1. CDR1 SGHAT and CDR2 FQNNGV come from the germline V gene. CDR3 length: 18 residues. Trimming cost V 7 bases and J 0 bases; bases outside gene matches: 15. CDR3 coding DNA: TGTGCCAGCAACTATAGAGGGGGACAGTTCAGCTCCTACAATGAGCAGTTCTTC. It translates to CASNYRGGQFSSYNEQFF.

A few counts support this clonotype. This chain links TRBV29-1 with TRBJ2-3; 8 nucleotides align to TRBD1. This CDR3 contains 16 residues. The V gene end was trimmed by 4 bases and the J gene end by 2 bases; junction bases not matched to a gene: 11. Germline values: CDR1 SQVTM, CDR2 ANQGSEA. The CDR3 coding sequence is TGCAGCGTTGCTCCCGGACAGGGCACTTTCACAGATACGCAGTATTTT. Residues: CSVAPGQGTFTDTQYF.

This clonotype has only a few counts. The chain employs TRBV5-6 and TRBJ1-2; D is uncertain. Trimming stripped 0 bases from V and 2 bases from J, with 5 bases between. Germline V gene data show CDR1 as SGHDT and CDR2 as YYEEEE. This CDR3 has 13 residues. As DNA, the CDR3 is TGTGCCAGCAGCTTGGCGAAAAACTATGGCTACACCTTC. This sequence encodes CASSLAKNYGYTF.

The chain combines TRBV4-1 with TRBJ2-5; D is ambiguous. V dropped 2 bases and J dropped 2 bases, with 12 bases sitting between them. Germline CDR1 and CDR2: MGHRA and YSYEKL. The CDR3 has 15 residues. CDR3 sequence (DNA): TGCGCCAGCAGCCAACCCACCGGGCAACAAGAGACCCAGTACTTC. Protein sequence: CASSQPTGQQETQYF.

This clonotype was found a few times. The J gene is TRBJ2-1, the V gene TRBV4-3; D ambiguous. Germline V gene sequence: CDR1 LGHNA, CDR2 YSLEER. Trimming took off 0 bases at V and 8 bases at J, with 11 bases between the two ends. The CDR3 spans 14 residues. CDR3 amino acids: CASSQERLNDEQFF. CDR3 coding DNA: TGCGCCAGCAGCCAAGAGAGACTTAACGATGAGCAGTTCTTC.

This clonotype was detected a few times. The J gene is TRBJ2-1, the V gene TRBV2; 9 positions agree with TRBD2. This CDR3 has 15 residues. V trimming: 2 bases; J trimming: 9 bases; junction bases outside the gene matches: 8. CDR1 is SNHLY, CDR2 FYNNEI, per germline. In DNA form, the CDR3 reads TGTGCCAGCAGTGAAAGGCTAGCGGGAAGGGGTGAGCAGTTCTTC. This gives the protein CASSERLAGRGEQFF.

The chain recombines TRBV4-3 with TRBJ2-7, with 12 bases that match TRBD2. V lost 1 base, J lost 9 bases, and 10 bases stayed unmatched. Looked up from germline, CDR1 is LGHNA and CDR2 is YSLEER. This CDR3 spans 16 amino acids. For the CDR3, the DNA is TGCGCCAGCAGCCAAGGACTAGCGGGAGTTAAGGATGGGCAGTACTTC. It yields the protein CASSQGLAGVKDGQYF.

The chain couples TRBV6-5 to TRBJ2-1, with 12 positions matching TRBD2. CDR1 and CDR2 (germline): MNHEY, SVGAGI. This CDR3 comprises 17 residues. Losses at the gene ends were 2 bases for V and 7 bases for J; bases not matched to a gene: 9. The CDR3 DNA is TGTGCCAGCAGTTACCCCCCCTCTAGCGGGAGGGTGAATGAGCAGTTCTTC. It encodes CASSYPPSSGRVNEQFF.

CDR3 sequence reads: CAISEGTMSYEQYF. CDR3 DNA: TGTGCCATCAGTGAGGGGACCATGTCCTACGAGCAGTACTTC. The chain joins TRBV10-3 to TRBJ2-7; D assignment may be TRBD1 or TRBD2 (5 bases each). With 2 bases removed from V and 1 base from J, the gap between germline ends came to 9 bases. The V gene's germline CDR1 is ENHRY and CDR2 SYGVKD. The CDR3 loop spans 14 amino acids.

CDR3 loop: CASTPTGKTEAFF. CDR3 nucleotides: TGTGCCAGCACCCCGACAGGGAAAACTGAAGCTTTCTTT. The chain uses TRBV28 and TRBJ1-1, with 7 bases identical to TRBD1. The V and J ends lost 7 bases and 5 bases, in that order; junction bases with no gene match: 7. Per the germline V gene, CDR1 is MDHEN and CDR2 is SYDVKM. This CDR3 has 13 residues.

The V gene is TRBV5-1, the J gene TRBJ2-5; D is unresolved. This CDR3 region has 14 residues. Trimming left V 9 bases short and J 4 bases short, with 19 bases between. Germline V gene sequence: CDR1 SGHRS, CDR2 YFSETQ. DNA for the CDR3: TGCGCCACCACCTACTACCCCGAAGGAGAGACCCAGTACTTC. Protein sequence: CATTYYPEGETQYF.

The CDR3 loop reads CASGLAHIGGRSYNEQFF. CDR3 nucleotides: TGTGCTAGTGGTTTGGCCCATATCGGCGGGAGATCCTACAATGAGCAGTTCTTC. The chain is built from TRBV12-5 and TRBJ2-1; 7 bases line up with TRBD2. CDR1 and CDR2 (germline): LGHNT, FRNRAP. The V gene end was trimmed by 1 base and the J gene end by 1 base; junction bases not matched to a gene: 10. This CDR3 has 18 amino acids.

This clonotype showed up many times. The chain carries TRBV10-3 and TRBJ2-7; weak D call: TRBD2 (6 bases). The germline V gene has CDR1 ENHRY and CDR2 SYGVKD. Trimming cost V 6 bases and J 2 bases, with 11 bases left between them. This CDR3 has 13 residues. The CDR3, as DNA: TGTGCCATCAGGGGGGACTCCACCTACGAGCAGTACTTC. Translating gives CAIRGDSTYEQYF.

The sample holds a few counts of this clonotype. V is TRBV28 and J is TRBJ1-3, with D uncertain. Trimming stripped 4 bases from V and 0 bases from J, with 7 bases between. Germline CDR1 is MDHEN and CDR2 is SYDVKM. This CDR3 comprises 14 residues. CDR3 region: CASSYTSSGNTIYF. CDR3 nucleotides: TGTGCCAGCAGTTATACAAGCTCTGGAAACACCATATATTTT.

The chain joins TRBV6-2 or TRBV6-3 to TRBJ2-1; 15 bases line up with TRBD2. This CDR3 region has 16 residues. V was clipped by 4 bases and J by 4 bases; unmatched bases: 2. Germline CDR1 MNHEY, CDR2 SVGEGT. CDR3 in DNA: TGTGCCAGCAGTTTTGGACTAGCGGGAGGGTACAATGAGCAGTTCTTC. Amino acids: CASSFGLAGGYNEQFF.

This clonotype has ten or more counts. CDR3 coding DNA: TGTGCCAGCAGTTTAAGTGCTGGGGCCAACGTCCTGACTTTC. Its translation is CASSLSAGANVLTF. This rearrangement joins TRBV27 to TRBJ2-6; the D is unclear. V lost 2 bases to trimming and J lost 2 bases, with 4 bases between them. The germline gives CDR1 MNHEY, CDR2 SMNVEV (reference sequence). The CDR3 sequence is 14 residues long.

The chain carries TRBV21-1 and TRBJ2-7; TRBD2 was called by the table and not checked on the DNA. TRBV21-1 is marked as a pseudogene. The CDR3 loop spans 15 amino acids. The CDR3 sequence is CASSKWLDSSYEQYF. The CDR3 bases are TGTGCCAGCAGCAAATGGCTAGACAGCTCCTACGAGCAGTACTTC.